What follows is one T cell receptor beta chain and its context. The sample comes from a study of blood T cell repertoires in COVID-19. Study summary: COVID-19 samples from acute and convalescent phases originated in the United States, Italy and Spain. PBMCs, B-cell-depleted T cells, or T cells provided the cDNA or gDNA that made up the material.

Germline values: CDR1 MNHEY, CDR2 SVGAGI. The CDR3 spans 14 residues. V was clipped by 4 bases and J by 3 bases, with 9 bases between them. Original data processing: Reference gene primer amplification gave nucleated cell count estimates. Sequencing was performed with immunoSEQ multiplex PCR; in TCRdb, only in-frame clones are kept and a portion is missing. V and J calls plus clone size are reproduced from that table; the DNA served to infer D and trimming. Of about 210,000 clones listed, 90% to 95% were seen once; the top ten hold about 1.3%. J is TRBJ1-4 and V is TRBV6-5; a possible D gene is TRBD1 (5 bases). Specimen: peripheral blood. The TCR was taken from a man aged 25-40 years with acute or convalescent COVID-19. CDR3 amino acids: CASSLIGANEKLFF. DNA for the CDR3: TGTGCCAGCAGTTTAATAGGGGCTAATGAAAAACTGTTTTTT.